Presented here are 16 T cell receptor beta chains from one specimen sequenced in a study of OX40 agonist ivuxolimab in advanced cancers. This table comes from immunoSEQ multiplex PCR, and its TCRdb copy is limited to in-frame clones, with some not included. The table shows roughly 48,000 clones, with approximately 90% occurring only once. The sequences come from CD4+ or CD8+ T cells sorted from blood, collected in a trial of the OX40 agonist ivuxolimab. The receptors derive from an adult with an advanced solid tumor such as melanoma, head and neck, liver or kidney cancer.

The gene calls are TRBV19 and TRBJ2-5; TRBD1 might be the D (7 bases). The J call may be faulty, since TRBJ2-7 better matches the DNA end. This CDR3 contains 15 residues. Germline V gives CDR1 LNHDA, CDR2 SQIVND (reference sequence). The CDR3 nucleotides read TGTGCCAGTAGTATTGGAGGGGGCTTGAACTACGAGCAGTACTTC. Its translation: CASSIGGGLNYEQYF.

The V call is TRBV7-9, the J call TRBJ1-1, with 10 positions matching TRBD1. Germline V gene data show CDR1 as SEHNR and CDR2 as FQNEAQ (reference sequence). V lost 6 bases to trimming and J lost 5 bases; unmatched junction nucleotides: 6. This CDR3 region has 14 residues. The CDR3 nucleotides read TGTGCCAGCAGTTGGACAGGGGGTGGTACTGAAGCTTTCTTT. As protein: CASSWTGGGTEAFF.

This chain connects TRBV2 to TRBJ2-7, with a possible D match to TRBD1 (6 bases). Trimming removed 7 bases at V and 3 bases at J, with 13 bases between. Germline-derived CDR1 and CDR2 are SNHLY and FYNNEI. The CDR3 length is 13 residues. The CDR3 reads CASIGDTSYEQYF. The CDR3 DNA reads TGTGCCAGCATCGGGGACACTAGCTACGAGCAGTACTTC. The full variable domain, rest sourced from reference TRBV2 and TRBJ2-7, is EPEVTQTPSHQVTQMGQEVILRCVPISNHLYFYWYRQILGQKVEFLVSFYNNEISEKSEIFDDQFSVERPDGSNFTLKIRSTKLEDSAMYFCASIGDTSYEQYFGPGTRLTVT.

This chain joins TRBV5-1 and TRBJ2-5; D is uncertain. V lost 4 bases to trimming and J lost 5 bases, with 12 bases between them. The CDR3 loop spans 13 amino acids. From germline, CDR1 is SGHRS and CDR2 YFSETQ. The CDR3 region is CASSPTGIETQYF. The CDR3 coding sequence is TGCGCCAGCAGCCCGACGGGCATTGAGACCCAGTACTTC.

V gene TRBV6-5 combines with J gene TRBJ2-7; 14 bases agree with TRBD2. This CDR3 is 14 amino acids long. Unmatched junction bases numbered 2, after V lost 6 bases and J lost 4 bases. The germline V gene has CDR1 MNHEY and CDR2 SVGAGI. CDR3 sequence: CASRGLAGVYEQYF. The DNA of the CDR3 is TGTGCCAGCAGGGGACTAGCGGGGGTGTACGAGCAGTACTTC.

V is TRBV5-6 and J is TRBJ2-7; perhaps TRBD1 as D (6 bases). The germline gives CDR1 SGHDT, CDR2 YYEEEE. Between the trimmed V and J ends, which lost 2 bases and 3 bases, there was a span of 9 bases. This CDR3 contains 13 residues. The CDR3 loop is CASSLQGFYEQYF. CDR3 bases: TGTGCCAGCAGCTTACAGGGTTTCTACGAGCAGTACTTC.

The gene calls are TRBV6-6 and TRBJ2-3; D not certain. The V gene's germline CDR1 is MNHNY and CDR2 SVGAGI (reference sequence). This CDR3 is 11 amino acids long. The ends were cut back, 2 bases at V and 6 bases at J, with 3 bases in the middle. The CDR3 region is CASSYLDTQYF. DNA for the CDR3: TGTGCCAGCAGTTACCTTGATACGCAGTATTTT.

This rearrangement joins TRBV11-2 to TRBJ1-3; unclear D gene. This CDR3 has 14 residues. Germline CDR1 SGHAT, CDR2 FQNNGV. V lost 4 bases and J 4 bases, leaving 11 bases between the germline ends. The CDR3 is CASSYGGGGNTIYF. CDR3 in DNA: TGTGCCAGCAGCTATGGCGGTGGGGGAAACACCATATATTTT.

The chain links TRBV9 to TRBJ2-1; 8 nucleotides match TRBD2. CDR1 is SGDLS, CDR2 YYNGEE, per germline. Losses at the gene ends were 3 bases for V and 6 bases for J; bases not matched to a gene: 5. The CDR3 spans 14 residues. CDR3 amino acids: CASSEAGVSNEQFF. Here the CDR3 DNA reads TGTGCCAGCAGCGAAGCGGGAGTATCCAATGAGCAGTTCTTC.

This sequence joins TRBV4-1 and TRBJ2-7, with 14 bases matching TRBD2. The germline V gene encodes CDR1 MGHRA and CDR2 YSYEKL. Trimming at V came to 1 base and at J to 2 bases, leaving 10 bases not matched to a gene. This CDR3 has 19 amino acids. The CDR3 DNA follows: TGCGCCAGCAGCCAAGCCCCGGGACTAGCGGGAGTATCAACCTACGAGCAGTACTTC. Its protein product is CASSQAPGLAGVSTYEQYF.

The V gene is TRBV19, the J gene TRBJ2-7; 9 bases are a match to TRBD2. Germline loops: CDR1 LNHDA, CDR2 SQIVND (reference sequence). The CDR3 totals 14 residues. After removal of 3 bases from V and 3 bases from J, the junction contained 3 bases not matched to a gene. DNA of the CDR3: TGTGCCAGTAGTATGAGCGGGGGGAGCTACGAGCAGTACTTC. It encodes CASSMSGGSYEQYF.

This clone was recorded only once. This CDR3 is CATLMDRSQETQYF. DNA of the CDR3: TGTGCCACCCTTATGGACAGAAGCCAAGAGACCCAGTACTTC. The chain is built from TRBV21-1 and TRBJ2-5; the D call TRBD1 from the table was never checked on the DNA. TRBV21-1 is listed as a pseudogene. The CDR3 sequence is 14 residues long.

This sequence joins TRBV7-6 and TRBJ2-7, with a tentative D call TRBD2 (5 bases). CDR1 SGHVS and CDR2 FNYEAQ come from the germline V gene. The CDR3 is 15 residues long. Trimming shortened V by 1 base and J by 0 bases, and 10 bases separated the two germline ends. This CDR3 reads CASSLDPGSSYEQYF. The CDR3, as DNA: TGTGCCAGCAGCTTAGATCCGGGGAGCTCCTACGAGCAGTACTTC. The full variable domain, in which reference TRBV7-6 and TRBJ2-7 provide the parts outside the CDR3, is GAGVSQSPRYKVTKRGQDVALRCDPISGHVSLYWYRQALGQGPEFLTYFNYEAQQDKSGLPNDRFSAERPEGSISTLTIQRTEQRDSAMYRCASSLDPGSSYEQYFGPGTRLTVT.

The J gene is TRBJ1-3, the V gene TRBV28; no clear D gene. V lost 6 bases and J lost 0, with 12 bases in between. The germline V gene encodes CDR1 MDHEN and CDR2 SYDVKM. The CDR3 has 15 residues. CDR3 sequence reads: CASSRWGFSGNTIYF. DNA for the CDR3: TGTGCCAGCAGCCGATGGGGATTCTCTGGAAACACCATATATTTT.

This chain's CDR3 is CASSKGQGVATNEKLFF. In DNA, the CDR3 is TGTGCCAGCAGCAAAGGACAGGGGGTAGCAACTAATGAAAAACTGTTTTTT. The chain employs TRBV5-4 and TRBJ1-4; 10 positions agree with TRBD1. There are 17 residues in the CDR3. Per the germline V gene, CDR1 is SGHNT and CDR2 is YYREEE (reference sequence). The V gene end was trimmed by 4 bases and the J gene end by 0 bases; junction bases not matched to a gene: 6.

This chain uses TRBV11-2 with TRBJ1-3; the D gene is possibly TRBD1 (6 bases). The V end was cut by 0 bases, the J end by 2 bases, with 8 bases between. The CDR3 covers 15 residues. In germline, CDR1 is SGHAT, CDR2 FQNNGV. DNA of the CDR3: TGTGCCAGCAGCTTAGATGGGGGCCCTGGAAACACCATATATTTT. Translation: CASSLDGGPGNTIYF.